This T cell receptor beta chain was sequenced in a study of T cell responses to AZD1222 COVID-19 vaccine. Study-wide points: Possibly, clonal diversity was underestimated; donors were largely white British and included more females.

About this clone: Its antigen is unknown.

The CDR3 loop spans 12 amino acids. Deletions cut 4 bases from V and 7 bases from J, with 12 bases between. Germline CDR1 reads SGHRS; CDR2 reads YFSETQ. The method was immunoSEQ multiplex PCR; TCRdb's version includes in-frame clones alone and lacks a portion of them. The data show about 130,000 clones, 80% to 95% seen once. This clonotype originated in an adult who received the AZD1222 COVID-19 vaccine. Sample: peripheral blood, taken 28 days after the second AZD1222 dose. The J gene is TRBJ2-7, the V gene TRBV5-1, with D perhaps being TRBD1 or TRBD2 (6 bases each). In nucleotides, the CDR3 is TGCGCCAGCAGCGAGGGGGGTGGAGAGCAGTACTTC. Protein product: CASSEGGGEQYF.